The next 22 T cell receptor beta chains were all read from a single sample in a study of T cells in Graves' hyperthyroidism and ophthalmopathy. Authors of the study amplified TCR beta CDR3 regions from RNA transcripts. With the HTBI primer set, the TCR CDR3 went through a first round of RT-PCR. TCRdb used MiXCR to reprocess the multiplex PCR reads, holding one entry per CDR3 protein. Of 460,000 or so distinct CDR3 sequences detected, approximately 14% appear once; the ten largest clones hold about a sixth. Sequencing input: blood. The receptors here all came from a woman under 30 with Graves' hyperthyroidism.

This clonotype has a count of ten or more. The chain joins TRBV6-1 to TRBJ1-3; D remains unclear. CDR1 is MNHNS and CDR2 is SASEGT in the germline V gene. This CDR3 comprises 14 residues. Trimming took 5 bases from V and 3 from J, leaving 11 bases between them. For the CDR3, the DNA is TGTGCCAGCAGTTACGACGGGCGTGGAAACACCATATATTTT. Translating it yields CASSYDGRGNTIYF.

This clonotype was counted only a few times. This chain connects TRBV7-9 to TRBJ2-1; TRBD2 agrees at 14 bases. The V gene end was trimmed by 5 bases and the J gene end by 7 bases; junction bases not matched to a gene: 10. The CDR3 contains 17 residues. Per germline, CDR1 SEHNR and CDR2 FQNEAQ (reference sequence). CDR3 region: CASSLFGTSGSRNEQFF. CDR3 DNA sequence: TGTGCCAGCAGCCTTTTTGGGACTAGCGGGAGTAGGAATGAGCAGTTCTTC. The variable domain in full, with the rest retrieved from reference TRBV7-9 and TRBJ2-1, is DTGVSQNPRHKITKRGQNVTFRCDPISEHNRLYWYRQTLGQGPEFLTYFQNEAQLEKSRLLSDRFSAERPKGSFSTLEIQRTEQGDSAMYLCASSLFGTSGSRNEQFFGPGTRLTVL.

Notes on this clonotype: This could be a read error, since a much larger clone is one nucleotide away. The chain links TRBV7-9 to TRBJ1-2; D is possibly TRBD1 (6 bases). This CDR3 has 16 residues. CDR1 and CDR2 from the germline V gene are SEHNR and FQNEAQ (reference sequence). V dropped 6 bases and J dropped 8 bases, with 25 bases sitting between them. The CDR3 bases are TGTGCCAGCAGAACATGGACAGCCTTGATCCCGAAAGGCTACACCTTC. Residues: CASRTWTALIPKGYTF.

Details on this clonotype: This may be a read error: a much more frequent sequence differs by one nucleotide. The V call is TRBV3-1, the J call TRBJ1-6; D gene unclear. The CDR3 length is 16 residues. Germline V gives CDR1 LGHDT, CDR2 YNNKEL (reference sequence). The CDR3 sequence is CASSQSINSYNSLLHF. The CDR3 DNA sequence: TGTGCCAGCAGCCAAAGTATTAACTCCTATAATTCACTCCTCCACTTT.

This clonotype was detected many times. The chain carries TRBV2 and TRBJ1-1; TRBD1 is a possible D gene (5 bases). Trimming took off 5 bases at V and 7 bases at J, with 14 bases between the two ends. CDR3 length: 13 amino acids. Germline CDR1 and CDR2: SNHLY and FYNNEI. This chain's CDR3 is CASSNIRQSEAFF. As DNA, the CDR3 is TGTGCCAGCAGTAATATCCGACAGAGTGAAGCTTTCTTT.

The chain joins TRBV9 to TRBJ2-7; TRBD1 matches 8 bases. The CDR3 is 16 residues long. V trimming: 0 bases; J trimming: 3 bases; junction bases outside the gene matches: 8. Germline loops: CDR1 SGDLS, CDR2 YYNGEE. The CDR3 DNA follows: TGTGCCAGCAGCGTAGGAACCGGGACAGGTCTCTACGAGCAGTACTTC. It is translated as CASSVGTGTGLYEQYF.

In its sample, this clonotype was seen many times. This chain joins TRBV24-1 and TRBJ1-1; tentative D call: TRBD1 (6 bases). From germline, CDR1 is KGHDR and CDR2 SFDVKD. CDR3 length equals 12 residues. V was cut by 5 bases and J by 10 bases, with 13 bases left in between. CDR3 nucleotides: TGTGCCACCAGTGGTTCCGGGACAACAGCTTTCTTT. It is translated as CATSGSGTTAFF.

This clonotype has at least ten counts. In DNA, the CDR3 is TGTGCCAGCAGCTTACAAGACAACACTGAAGCTTTCTTT. Translation: CASSLQDNTEAFF. The chain recombines TRBV7-9 with TRBJ1-1; D is unresolved. Per germline, CDR1 SEHNR and CDR2 FQNEAQ (reference sequence). The germline V and J ends were trimmed by 2 bases and 2 bases, with 6 bases remaining between them. The CDR3 is 13 residues long. The whole variable domain, remainder taken from reference TRBV7-9 and TRBJ1-1, is DTGVSQNPRHKITKRGQNVTFRCDPISEHNRLYWYRQTLGQGPEFLTYFQNEAQLEKSRLLSDRFSAERPKGSFSTLEIQRTEQGDSAMYLCASSLQDNTEAFFGQGTRLTVV.

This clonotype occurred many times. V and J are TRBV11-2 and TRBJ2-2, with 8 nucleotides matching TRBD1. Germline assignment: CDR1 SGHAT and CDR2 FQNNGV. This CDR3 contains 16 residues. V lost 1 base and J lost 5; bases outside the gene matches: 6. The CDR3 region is CASSLGGRGRTGELFF. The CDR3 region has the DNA TGTGCCAGCAGCTTAGGGGGCAGGGGGCGGACCGGGGAGCTGTTTTTT.

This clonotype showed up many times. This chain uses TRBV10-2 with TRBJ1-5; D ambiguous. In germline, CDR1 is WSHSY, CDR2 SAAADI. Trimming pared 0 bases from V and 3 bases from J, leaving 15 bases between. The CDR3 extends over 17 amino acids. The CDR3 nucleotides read TGCGCCAGCAGTGAGTCGAAAACGCCCAGATCCAATCAGCCCCAGCATTTT. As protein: CASSESKTPRSNQPQHF.

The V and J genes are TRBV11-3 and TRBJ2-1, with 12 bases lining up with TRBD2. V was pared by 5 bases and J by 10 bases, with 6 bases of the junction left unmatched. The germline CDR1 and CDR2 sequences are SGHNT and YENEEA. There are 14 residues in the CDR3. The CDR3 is CASSRTSGRYEQFF. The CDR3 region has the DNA TGTGCCAGCAGCCGCACTAGCGGGAGGTACGAGCAGTTCTTC.

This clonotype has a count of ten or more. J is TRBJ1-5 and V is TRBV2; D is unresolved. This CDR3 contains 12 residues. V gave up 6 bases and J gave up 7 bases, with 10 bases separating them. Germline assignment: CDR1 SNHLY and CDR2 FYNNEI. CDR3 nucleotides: TGTGCCAGCAGGGGGTATCGCCAGCCCCAGCATTTT. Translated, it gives CASRGYRQPQHF.

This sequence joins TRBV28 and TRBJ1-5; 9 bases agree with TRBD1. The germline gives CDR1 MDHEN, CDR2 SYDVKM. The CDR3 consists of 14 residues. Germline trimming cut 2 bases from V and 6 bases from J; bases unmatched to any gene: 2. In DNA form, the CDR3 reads TGTGCCAGCAGTTTAGACAGGGGGTTTCAGCCCCAGCATTTT. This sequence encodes CASSLDRGFQPQHF.

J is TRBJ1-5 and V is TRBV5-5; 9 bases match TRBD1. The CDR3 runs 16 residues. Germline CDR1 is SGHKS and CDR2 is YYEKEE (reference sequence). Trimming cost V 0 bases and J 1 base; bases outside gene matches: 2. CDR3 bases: TGTGCCAGCAGCTTGGACGGGACAGGGAGCAATCAGCCCCAGCATTTT. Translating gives CASSLDGTGSNQPQHF.

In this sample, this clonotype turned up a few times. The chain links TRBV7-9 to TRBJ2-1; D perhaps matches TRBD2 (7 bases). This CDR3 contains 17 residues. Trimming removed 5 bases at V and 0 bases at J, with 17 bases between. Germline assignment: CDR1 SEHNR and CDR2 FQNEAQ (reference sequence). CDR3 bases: TGTGCCAGCAGCCCCCTTATGGGGGGGCCCTCCTACAATGAGCAGTTCTTC. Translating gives CASSPLMGGPSYNEQFF.

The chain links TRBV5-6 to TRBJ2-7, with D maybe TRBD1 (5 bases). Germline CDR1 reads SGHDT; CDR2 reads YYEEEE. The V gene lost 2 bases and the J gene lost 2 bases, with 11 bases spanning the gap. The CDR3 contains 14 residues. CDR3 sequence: CASSFGRAAYEQYF. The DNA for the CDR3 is TGTGCCAGCAGCTTTGGCAGGGCAGCCTACGAGCAGTACTTC.

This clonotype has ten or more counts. The CDR3 DNA sequence: TGTGCCAGCAGCTTTAATTCGAACACTGAAGCTTTCTTT. Its protein is CASSFNSNTEAFF. V is TRBV11-3 and J is TRBJ1-1; no reliable D call. CDR1 is SGHNT and CDR2 is YENEEA in the germline V gene. This CDR3 spans 13 amino acids. With 3 bases removed from V and 1 base from J, the gap between germline ends came to 6 bases.

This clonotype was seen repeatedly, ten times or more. The CDR3 DNA sequence: TGTGCCAGCAGACCCCCAGGGAGTAGCAATCAGCCCCAGCATTTT. It codes for CASRPPGSSNQPQHF. The chain combines TRBV6-1 with TRBJ1-5; a possible D gene is TRBD1 (5 bases). Germline V CDR1 and CDR2: MNHNS, SASEGT. The CDR3 has 15 residues. The ends were cut back, 6 bases at V and 0 bases at J, with 12 bases in the middle.

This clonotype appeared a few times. CDR3 coding DNA: TGTGCCAGTAGTATGGGGGACAGGGGAATTTACTACAATGAGCAGTTCTTC. As protein: CASSMGDRGIYYNEQFF. The chain joins TRBV19 to TRBJ2-1; 10 nucleotides line up with TRBD1. Germline V gives CDR1 LNHDA, CDR2 SQIVND (reference sequence). There are 17 residues in the CDR3. Losses at the gene ends were 3 bases for V and 3 bases for J; bases not matched to a gene: 8.

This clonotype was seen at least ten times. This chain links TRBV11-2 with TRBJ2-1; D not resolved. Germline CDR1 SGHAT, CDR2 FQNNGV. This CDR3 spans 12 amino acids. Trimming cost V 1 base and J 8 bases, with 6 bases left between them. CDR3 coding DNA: TGTGCCAGCAGCTTAGCGACGGATGAGCAGTTCTTC. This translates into CASSLATDEQFF. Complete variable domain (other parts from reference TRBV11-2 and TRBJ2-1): EAGVAQSPRYKIIEKRQSVAFWCNPISGHATLYWYQQILGQGPKLLIQFQNNGVVDDSQLPKDRFSAERLKGVDSTLKIQPAKLEDSAVYLCASSLATDEQFFGPGTRLTVL.

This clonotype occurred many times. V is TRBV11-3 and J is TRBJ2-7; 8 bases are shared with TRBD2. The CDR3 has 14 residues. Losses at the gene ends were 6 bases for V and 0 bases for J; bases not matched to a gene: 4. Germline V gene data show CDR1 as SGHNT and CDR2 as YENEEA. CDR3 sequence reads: CASSPSGSSYEQYF. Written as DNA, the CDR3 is TGTGCCAGCAGTCCAAGCGGGAGCTCCTACGAGCAGTACTTC.

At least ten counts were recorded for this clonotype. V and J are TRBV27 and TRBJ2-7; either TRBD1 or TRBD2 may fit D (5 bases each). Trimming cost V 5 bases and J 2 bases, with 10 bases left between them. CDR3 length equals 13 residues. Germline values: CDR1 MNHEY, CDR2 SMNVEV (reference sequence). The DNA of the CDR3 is TGTGCCAGCAGTCCCGGGGCGACCTACGAGCAGTACGTC. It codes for CASSPGATYEQYV.